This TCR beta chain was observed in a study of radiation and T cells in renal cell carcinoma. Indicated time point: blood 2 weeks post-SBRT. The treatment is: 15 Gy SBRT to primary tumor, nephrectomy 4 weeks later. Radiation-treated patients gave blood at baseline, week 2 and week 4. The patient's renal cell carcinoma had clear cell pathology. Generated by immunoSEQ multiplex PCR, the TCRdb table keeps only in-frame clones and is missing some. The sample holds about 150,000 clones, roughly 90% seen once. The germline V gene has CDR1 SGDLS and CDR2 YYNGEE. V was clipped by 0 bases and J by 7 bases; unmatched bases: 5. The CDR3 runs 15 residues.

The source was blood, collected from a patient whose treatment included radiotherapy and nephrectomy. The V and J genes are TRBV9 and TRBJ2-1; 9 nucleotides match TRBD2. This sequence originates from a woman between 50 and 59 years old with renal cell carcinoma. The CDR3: CASSVASGAGNEQFF. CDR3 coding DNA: TGTGCCAGCAGCGTAGCTAGCGGGGCAGGAAATGAGCAGTTCTTC.